This T cell receptor (beta chain) is from a study of shared clonotypes between healthy human individuals. Findings of the study overall: Generation of non-shared clonotypes was less probable than generation of clonotypes shared by all four donors. The naive CD4 repertoires of several donors were compared, and around 4.9% of clonotypes were shared.

Splitting of each subset's genomic DNA was done evenly across several immunoSEQ plates. Only in-frame clones appear in the TCRdb table, and some are missing; sequencing was by immunoSEQ multiplex PCR. In the table there are about 110,000 clones, 68% of which are singletons. CCR7-negative CD45RA+ TemRA cells were pooled with CD45RO+ cells for CD8 memory. This clone was detected a few times. What it binds is not known. V was trimmed by 3 bases and J by 4 bases, leaving 9 bases between them. From germline, CDR1 is LNHNV and CDR2 YYDKDF (reference sequence). The CDR3 runs 13 residues. This chain joins TRBV15 and TRBJ1-2; D not certain. The sequenced sample consisted of memory CD8+ T cells sorted from blood. Subset in this sample: CD45RO+ cells pooled with CCR7-negative TemRA cells. This sequence was found in a woman in her thirties in good health. CDR3 in DNA: TGTGCCACCAGCAGTCCAGCGACCTATGGCTACACCTTC. Amino acid sequence: CATSSPATYGYTF.